A selection of T cell receptor beta chains follows, all from one sample in a study of blood T cell repertoires in COVID-19. Here immunoSEQ multiplex PCR was the method, and the copy in TCRdb shows in-frame clones only, minus some. The sample includes 68,000 or so clones, 91% of them seen just once. The sequenced sample consisted of peripheral blood. Receptors originate from a middle-aged man with COVID-19, enrolled during active disease. Each CDR3 is given with its conserved first and last residue. A D gene is named only where the DNA matches it firmly. Some rows have no size entry. The others give once, few or many, or a class for an expanded clone.

.	TRBV6-6	TRBJ2-7	few	TGTGCCAGCAGATCCGGACAAAACCGCTACGAGCAGTACTTC	CASRSGQNRYEQYF
TRBD1	TRBV7-2	TRBJ2-2	once	TGTGCCAGCAGGGGACAGGCAGCGAACACCGGGGAGCTGTTTTTT	CASRGQAANTGELFF
TRBD1	TRBV5-1	TRBJ1-1	.	TGCGCCAGCAGCTTGGGGACAGGGGTGGACACTGAAGCTTTCTTT	CASSLGTGVDTEAFF
.	TRBV6-5	TRBJ2-3	.	TGTGCCAGCAGTTACTCCCAGACTGCTGATACGCAGTATTTT	CASSYSQTADTQYF
.	TRBV5-1	TRBJ1-6	.	TGCGCCAGCAGCTTGGCCGCAGGGGCGGTTGATTCACCCCTCCACTTT	CASSLAAGAVDSPLHF
.	TRBV3-1/TRBV3-2	TRBJ1-1	.	TGTGCCAGCAGCCAAGGGGGCAACGCTTTCTTT	CASSQGGNAFF
.	TRBV4-2	TRBJ1-2	few	TGTGCCAGCAGCCAAGAATGGAACAGCCCCTATGGCTACACCTTC	CASSQEWNSPYGYTF
TRBD2	TRBV6-5	TRBJ2-1	few	TGTGCCAGCAGTTACCTAGCGGGCTTAGGCAATGAGCAGTTCTTC	CASSYLAGLGNEQFF
.	TRBV19	TRBJ2-1	.	TGTGCCAGTAGTATAGAAGGGGCATCAGGGGTTCGTTTTGCCAATGAGCAGTTCTTC	CASSIEGASGVRFANEQFF
.	TRBV5-4	TRBJ2-5	.	TGTGCCAGCACCGAGTTGGTGGGGGGAGAGACCCAGTACTTC	CASTELVGGETQYF
TRBD1	TRBV19	TRBJ2-6	.	TGTGCCAGTAGTAAGGGACAGGGAACCGGGGCCAACGTCCTGACTTTC	CASSKGQGTGANVLTF
TRBD1	TRBV5-1	TRBJ1-6	.	TGCGCCAGCAGCTCCTGGACAGGGGATTCACCCCTCCACTTT	CASSSWTGDSPLHF
.	TRBV5-1	TRBJ1-6	.	TGCGCCAGCAGCCGGGAGTGGGACGGAAATTCACCCCTCCACTTT	CASSREWDGNSPLHF
.	TRBV9	TRBJ1-2	once	TGTGCCAGCAGCGTTGACGCCGGACAGCACAACTATGGCTACACCTTC	CASSVDAGQHNYGYTF
.	TRBV2	TRBJ1-6	.	TGTGCCAGCACAAGGGGTCGGAATTCACCCCTCCACTTT	CASTRGRNSPLHF
.	TRBV28	TRBJ1-2	.	TGTGCCAGCAGTCGGACAGTGGAGAACTATGGCTACACCTTC	CASSRTVENYGYTF
TRBD1	TRBV19	TRBJ1-3	.	TGTGCCAGTAGTGACCAGGGGGCGCCTGGAAACACCATATATTTT	CASSDQGAPGNTIYF
TRBD1	TRBV10-2	TRBJ1-1	.	TGCGCCAGCAGTGATGACCGGGACAGGGGCACTGAAGCTTTCTTT	CASSDDRDRGTEAFF
TRBD2	TRBV5-4	TRBJ2-5	.	TGTGCCAGCAGCTCGGGACTAGCGGGGGCTGAGCAAGAGACCCAGTACTTC	CASSSGLAGAEQETQYF